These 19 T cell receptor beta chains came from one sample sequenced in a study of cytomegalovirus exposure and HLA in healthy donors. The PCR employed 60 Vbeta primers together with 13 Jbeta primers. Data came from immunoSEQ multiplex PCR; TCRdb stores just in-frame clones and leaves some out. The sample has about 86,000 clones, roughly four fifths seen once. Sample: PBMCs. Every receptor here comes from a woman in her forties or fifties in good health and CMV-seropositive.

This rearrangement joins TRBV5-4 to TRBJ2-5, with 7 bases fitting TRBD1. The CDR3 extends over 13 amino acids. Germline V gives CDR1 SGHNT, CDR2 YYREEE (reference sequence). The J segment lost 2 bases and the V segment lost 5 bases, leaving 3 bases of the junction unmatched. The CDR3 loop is CASRTGLQETQYF. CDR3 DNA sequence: TGTGCCAGCAGGACAGGGTTGCAAGAGACCCAGTACTTC. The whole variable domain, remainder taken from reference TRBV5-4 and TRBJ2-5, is ETGVTQSPTHLIKTRGQQVTLRCSSQSGHNTVSWYQQALGQGPQFIFQYYREEENGRGNFPPRFSGLQFPNYSSELNVNALELDDSALYLCASRTGLQETQYFGPGTRLLVL.

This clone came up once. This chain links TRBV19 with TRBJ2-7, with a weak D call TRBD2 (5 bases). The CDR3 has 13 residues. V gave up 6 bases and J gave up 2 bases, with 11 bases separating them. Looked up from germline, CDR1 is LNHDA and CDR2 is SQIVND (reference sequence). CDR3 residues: CASRSLATYEQYF. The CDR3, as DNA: TGTGCCAGTAGGTCGCTAGCTACCTACGAGCAGTACTTC.

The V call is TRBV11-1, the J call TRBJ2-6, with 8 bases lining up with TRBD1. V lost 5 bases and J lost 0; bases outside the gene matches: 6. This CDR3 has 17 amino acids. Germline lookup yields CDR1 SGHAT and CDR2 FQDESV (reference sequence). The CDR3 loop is CASSQDRVRSGANVLTF. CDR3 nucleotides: TGTGCCAGCAGCCAGGACAGGGTCCGCTCTGGGGCCAACGTCCTGACTTTC.

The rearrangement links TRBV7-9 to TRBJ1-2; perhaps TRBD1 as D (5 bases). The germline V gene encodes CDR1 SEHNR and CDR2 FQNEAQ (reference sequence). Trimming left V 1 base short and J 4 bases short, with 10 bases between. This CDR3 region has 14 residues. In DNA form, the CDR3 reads TGTGCCAGCAGCTTAGAGCAGGGACTCTATGGCTACACCTTC. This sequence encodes CASSLEQGLYGYTF. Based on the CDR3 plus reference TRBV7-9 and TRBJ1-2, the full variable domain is DTGVSQNPRHKITKRGQNVTFRCDPISEHNRLYWYRQTLGQGPEFLTYFQNEAQLEKSRLLSDRFSAERPKGSFSTLEIQRTEQGDSAMYLCASSLEQGLYGYTFGSGTRLTVV.

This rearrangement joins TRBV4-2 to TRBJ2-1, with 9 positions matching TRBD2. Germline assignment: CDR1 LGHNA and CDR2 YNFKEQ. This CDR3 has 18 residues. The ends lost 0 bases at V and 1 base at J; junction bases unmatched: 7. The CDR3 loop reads CASSQDGVAGASYNEQFF. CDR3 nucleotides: TGTGCCAGCAGCCAAGATGGGGTAGCGGGAGCGTCCTACAATGAGCAGTTCTTC.

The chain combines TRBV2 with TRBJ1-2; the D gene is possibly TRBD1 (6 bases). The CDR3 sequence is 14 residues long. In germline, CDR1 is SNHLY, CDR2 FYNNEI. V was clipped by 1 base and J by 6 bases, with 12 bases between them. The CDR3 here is CASSEDTGSDGYTF. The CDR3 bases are TGTGCCAGCAGTGAAGATACAGGGTCGGATGGCTACACCTTC.

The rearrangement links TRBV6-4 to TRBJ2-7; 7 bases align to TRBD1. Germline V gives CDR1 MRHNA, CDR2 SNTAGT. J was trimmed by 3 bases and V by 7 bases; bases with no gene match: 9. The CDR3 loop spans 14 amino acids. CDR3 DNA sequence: TGTGCCAGCAATCAGGACAGGAATAGCTACGAGCAGTACTTC. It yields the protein CASNQDRNSYEQYF.

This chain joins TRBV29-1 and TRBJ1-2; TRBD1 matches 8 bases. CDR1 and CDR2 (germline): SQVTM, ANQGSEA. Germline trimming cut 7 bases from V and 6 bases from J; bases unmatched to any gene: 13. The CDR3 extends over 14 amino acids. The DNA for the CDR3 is TGCAGCGCAGGGGGCCTGACAGGGGAAAATGGCTACACCTTC. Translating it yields CSAGGLTGENGYTF.

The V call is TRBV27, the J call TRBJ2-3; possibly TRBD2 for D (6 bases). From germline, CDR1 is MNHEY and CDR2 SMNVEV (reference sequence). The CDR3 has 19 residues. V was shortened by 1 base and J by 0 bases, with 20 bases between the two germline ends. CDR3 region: CASSLYPLRGISSTDTQYF. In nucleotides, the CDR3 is TGTGCCAGCAGTTTATATCCCTTGCGCGGGATTTCTAGCACAGATACGCAGTATTTT.

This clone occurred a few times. CDR3 in amino acids: CASSQGGDWFF. In nucleotides, the CDR3 is TGTGCCAGCAGCCAGGGGGGAGACTGGTTCTTC. V is TRBV7-9 and J is TRBJ2-1, with D maybe TRBD1 (7 bases). Trimming left V 5 bases short and J 15 bases short, with 14 bases between. CDR3 length: 11 amino acids. Germline CDR1 SEHNR, CDR2 FQNEAQ (reference sequence).

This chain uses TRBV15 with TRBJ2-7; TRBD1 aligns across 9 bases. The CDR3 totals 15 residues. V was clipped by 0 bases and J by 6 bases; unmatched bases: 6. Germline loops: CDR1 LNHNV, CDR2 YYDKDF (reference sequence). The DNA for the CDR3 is TGTGCCACCAGCAGAGATGGGACAGGGCGGCCCGAGCAGTACTTC. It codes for CATSRDGTGRPEQYF.

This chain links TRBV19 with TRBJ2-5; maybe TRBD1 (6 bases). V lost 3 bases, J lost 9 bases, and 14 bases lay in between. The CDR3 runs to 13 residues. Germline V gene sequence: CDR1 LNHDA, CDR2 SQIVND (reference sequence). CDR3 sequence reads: CASSMAGAQAQYF. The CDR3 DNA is TGTGCCAGTAGTATGGCAGGGGCGCAGGCCCAGTACTTC.

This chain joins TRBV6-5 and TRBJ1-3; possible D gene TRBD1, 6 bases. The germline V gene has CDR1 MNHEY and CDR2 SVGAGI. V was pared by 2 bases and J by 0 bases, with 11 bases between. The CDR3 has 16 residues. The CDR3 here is CASSYQGTYSGNTIYF. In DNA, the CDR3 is TGTGCCAGCAGTTACCAGGGGACCTACTCTGGAAACACCATATATTTT.

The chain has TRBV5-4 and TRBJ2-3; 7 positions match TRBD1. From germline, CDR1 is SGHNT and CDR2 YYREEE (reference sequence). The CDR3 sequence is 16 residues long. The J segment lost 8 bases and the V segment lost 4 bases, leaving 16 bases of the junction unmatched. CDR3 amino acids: CASSPPGQPNLVTQYF. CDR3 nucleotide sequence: TGTGCCAGCAGCCCCCCGGGACAGCCAAATCTTGTTACGCAGTATTTT.

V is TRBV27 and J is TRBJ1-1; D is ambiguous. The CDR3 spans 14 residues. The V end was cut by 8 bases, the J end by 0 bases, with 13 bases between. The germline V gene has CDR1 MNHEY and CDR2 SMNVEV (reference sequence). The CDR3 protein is CASGEFGLNTEAFF. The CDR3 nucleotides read TGTGCCAGCGGAGAGTTCGGTCTGAACACTGAAGCTTTCTTT.

The CDR3 nucleotides read TGTGCCAGCAGTGCCGGGACAGGGATTTCGAACACTGAAGCTTTCTTT. Encoded protein: CASSAGTGISNTEAFF. The V and J genes are TRBV6-1 and TRBJ1-1; 9 positions agree with TRBD1. The CDR3 consists of 16 residues. Germline CDR1 and CDR2: MNHNS and SASEGT. With 4 bases clipped from V and 1 base from J, the junction kept 7 bases outside the gene matches.

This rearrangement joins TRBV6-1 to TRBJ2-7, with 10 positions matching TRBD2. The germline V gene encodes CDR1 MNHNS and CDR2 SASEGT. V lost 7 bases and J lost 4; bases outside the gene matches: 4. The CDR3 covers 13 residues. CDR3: CASTAGGRYEQYF. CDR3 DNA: TGTGCCAGCACAGCGGGAGGGCGGTACGAGCAGTACTTC.

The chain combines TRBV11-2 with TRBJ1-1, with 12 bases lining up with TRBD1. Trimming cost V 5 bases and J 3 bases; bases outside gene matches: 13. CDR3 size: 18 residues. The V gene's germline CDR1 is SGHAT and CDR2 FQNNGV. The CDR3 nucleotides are TGTGCCAGCAGCCCCAGTAGGGGACAGGGGGCGCGTGACACTGAAGCTTTCTTT. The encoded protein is CASSPSRGQGARDTEAFF.

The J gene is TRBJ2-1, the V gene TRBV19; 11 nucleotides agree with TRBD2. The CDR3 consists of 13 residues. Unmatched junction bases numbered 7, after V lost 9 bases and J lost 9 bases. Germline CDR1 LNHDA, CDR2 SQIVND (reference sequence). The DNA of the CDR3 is TGTGCCAGCTCGACTAGCGGGACAGTTGAGCAGTTCTTC. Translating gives CASSTSGTVEQFF.